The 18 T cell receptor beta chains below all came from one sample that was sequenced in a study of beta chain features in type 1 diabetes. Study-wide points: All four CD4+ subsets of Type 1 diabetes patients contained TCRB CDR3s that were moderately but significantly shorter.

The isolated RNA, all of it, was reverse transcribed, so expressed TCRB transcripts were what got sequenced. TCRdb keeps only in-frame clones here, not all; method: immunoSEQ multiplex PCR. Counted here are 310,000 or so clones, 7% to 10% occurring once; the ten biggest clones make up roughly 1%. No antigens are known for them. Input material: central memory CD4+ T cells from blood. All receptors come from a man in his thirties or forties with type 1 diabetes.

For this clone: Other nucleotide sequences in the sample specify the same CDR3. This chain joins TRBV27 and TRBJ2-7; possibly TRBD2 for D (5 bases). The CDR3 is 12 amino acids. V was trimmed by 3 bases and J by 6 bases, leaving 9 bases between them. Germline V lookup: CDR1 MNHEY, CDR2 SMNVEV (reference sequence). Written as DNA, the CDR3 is TGTGCCAGCAGTTTTCGAGGGAGCGAGCAGTACTTC. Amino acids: CASSFRGSEQYF.

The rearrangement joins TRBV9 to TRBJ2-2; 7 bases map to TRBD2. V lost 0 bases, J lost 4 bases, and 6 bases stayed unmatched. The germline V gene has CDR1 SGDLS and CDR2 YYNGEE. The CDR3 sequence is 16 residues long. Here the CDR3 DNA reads TGTGCCAGCAGCGTAGATTACGGGGGGTGCACCGGGGAGCTGTTTTTT. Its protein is CASSVDYGGCTGELFF. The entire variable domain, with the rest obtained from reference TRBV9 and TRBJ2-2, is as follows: DSGVTQTPKHLITATGQRVTLRCSPRSGDLSVYWYQQSLDQGLQFLIQYYNGEERAKGNILERFSAQQFPDLHSELNLSSLELGDSALYFCASSVDYGGCTGELFFGEGSRLTVL.

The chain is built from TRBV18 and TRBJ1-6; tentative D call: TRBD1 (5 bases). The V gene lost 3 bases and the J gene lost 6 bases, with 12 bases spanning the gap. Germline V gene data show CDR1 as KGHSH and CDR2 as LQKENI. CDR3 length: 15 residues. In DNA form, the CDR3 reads TGTGCCAGCTCACCTGGGGGACCGGGTAATTCACCCCTCCACTTT. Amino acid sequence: CASSPGGPGNSPLHF.

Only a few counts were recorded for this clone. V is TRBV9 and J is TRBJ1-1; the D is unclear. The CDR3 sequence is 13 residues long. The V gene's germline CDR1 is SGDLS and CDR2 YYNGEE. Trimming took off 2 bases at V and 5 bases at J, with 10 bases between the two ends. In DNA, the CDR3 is TGTGCCAGCAGCGTCCCCTCTACAACTGAAGCTTTCTTT. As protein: CASSVPSTTEAFF.

The CDR3: CASSRFYGHRTAFFYGYTF. The CDR3 bases are TGCGCCAGCAGTCGATTTTATGGGCACCGCACCGCCTTTTTCTATGGCTACACCTTC. The gene calls are TRBV23-1 and TRBJ1-2; D gene uncertain. TRBV23-1 is designated an ORF whose function remains uncertain. Trimming removed 4 bases at V and 4 bases at J, with 28 bases between. The CDR3 is 19 residues long.

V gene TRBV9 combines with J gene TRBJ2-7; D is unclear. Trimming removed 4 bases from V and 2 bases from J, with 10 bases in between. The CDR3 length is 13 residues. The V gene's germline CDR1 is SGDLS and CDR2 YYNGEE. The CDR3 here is CASSRTTTYEQYF. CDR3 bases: TGTGCCAGCAGCCGAACCACCACCTACGAGCAGTACTTC.

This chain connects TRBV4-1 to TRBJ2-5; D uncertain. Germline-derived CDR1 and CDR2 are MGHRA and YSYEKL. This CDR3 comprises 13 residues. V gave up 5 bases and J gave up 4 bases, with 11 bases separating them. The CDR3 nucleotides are TGCGCCAGCAGCGCGGCACGATTAGAGACCCAGTACTTC. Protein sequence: CASSAARLETQYF.

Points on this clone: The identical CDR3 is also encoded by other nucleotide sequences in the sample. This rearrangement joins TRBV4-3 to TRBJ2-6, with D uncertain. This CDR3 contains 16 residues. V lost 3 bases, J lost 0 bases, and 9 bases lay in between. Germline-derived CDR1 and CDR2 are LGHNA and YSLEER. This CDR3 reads CASSQGRYSGANVLTF. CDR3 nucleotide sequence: TGCGCCAGCAGCCAGGGCCGATACTCTGGGGCCAACGTCCTGACTTTC.

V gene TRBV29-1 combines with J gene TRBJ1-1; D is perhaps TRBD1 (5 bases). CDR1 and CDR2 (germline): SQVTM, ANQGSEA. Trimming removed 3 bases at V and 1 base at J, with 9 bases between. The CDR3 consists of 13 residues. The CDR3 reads CSVDTGRNTEAFF. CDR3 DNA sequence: TGCAGCGTTGACACAGGACGGAACACTGAAGCTTTCTTT.

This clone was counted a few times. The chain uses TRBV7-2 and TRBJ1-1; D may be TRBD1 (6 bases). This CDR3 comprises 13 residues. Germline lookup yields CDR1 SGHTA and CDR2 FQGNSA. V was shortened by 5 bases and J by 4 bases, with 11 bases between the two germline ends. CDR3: CASSAQGGTEAFF. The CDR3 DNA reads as TGTGCCAGCAGCGCCCAAGGGGGCACTGAAGCTTTCTTT.

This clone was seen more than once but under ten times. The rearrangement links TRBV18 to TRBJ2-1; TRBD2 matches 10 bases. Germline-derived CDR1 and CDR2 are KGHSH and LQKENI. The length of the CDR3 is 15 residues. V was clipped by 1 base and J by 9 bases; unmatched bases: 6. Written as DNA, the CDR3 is TGTGCCAGCTCACCACGGGCTAGCGGGGGAGGTGAGCAGTTCTTC. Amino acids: CASSPRASGGGEQFF. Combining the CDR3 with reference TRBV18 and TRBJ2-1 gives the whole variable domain NAGVMQNPRHLVRRRGQEARLRCSPMKGHSHVYWYRQLPEEGLKFMVYLQKENIIDESGMPKERFSAEFPKEGPSILRIQQVVRGDSAAYFCASSPRASGGGEQFFGPGTRLTVL.

CDR3 DNA sequence: TGTGCCAGTAGTATAAGGAGGGAAGCAGATACGCAGTATTTT. Protein: CASSIRREADTQYF. V and J are TRBV19 and TRBJ2-3; maybe TRBD2 (6 bases). The CDR3 contains 14 residues. Trimming took 2 bases from V and 4 from J, leaving 10 bases between them. Per germline, CDR1 LNHDA and CDR2 SQIVND (reference sequence). Combining the CDR3 with reference TRBV19 and TRBJ2-3 gives the whole variable domain DGGITQSPKYLFRKEGQNVTLSCEQNLNHDAMYWYRQDPGQGLRLIYYSQIVNDFQKGDIAEGYSVSREKKESFPLTVTSAQKNPTAFYLCASSIRREADTQYFGPGTRLTVL.

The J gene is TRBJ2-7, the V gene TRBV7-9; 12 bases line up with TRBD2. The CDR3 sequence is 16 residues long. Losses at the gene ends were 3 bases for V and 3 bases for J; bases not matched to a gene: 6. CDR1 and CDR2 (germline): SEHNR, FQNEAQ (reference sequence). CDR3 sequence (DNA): TGTGCCAGCAGCTTTACTAGCGGGGGGTCCTTCTACGAGCAGTACTTC. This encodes CASSFTSGGSFYEQYF.

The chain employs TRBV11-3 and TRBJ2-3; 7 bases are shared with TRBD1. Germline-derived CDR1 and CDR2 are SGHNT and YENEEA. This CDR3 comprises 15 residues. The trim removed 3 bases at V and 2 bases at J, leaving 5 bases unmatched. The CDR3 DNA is TGTGCCAGCAGCTTGCGTCAGGGGGTCACAGATACGCAGTATTTT. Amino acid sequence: CASSLRQGVTDTQYF. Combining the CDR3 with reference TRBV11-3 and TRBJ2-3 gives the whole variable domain EAGVVQSPRYKIIEKKQPVAFWCNPISGHNTLYWYLQNLGQGPELLIRYENEEAVDDSQLPKDRFSAERLKGVDSTLKIQPAELGDSAVYLCASSLRQGVTDTQYFGPGTRLTVL.

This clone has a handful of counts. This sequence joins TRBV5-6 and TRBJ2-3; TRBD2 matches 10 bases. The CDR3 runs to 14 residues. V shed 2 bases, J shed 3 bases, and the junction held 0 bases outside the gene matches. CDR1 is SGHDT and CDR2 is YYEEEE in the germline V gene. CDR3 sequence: CASSLAGGTDTQYF. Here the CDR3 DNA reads TGTGCCAGCAGCTTAGCGGGGGGGACAGATACGCAGTATTTT.

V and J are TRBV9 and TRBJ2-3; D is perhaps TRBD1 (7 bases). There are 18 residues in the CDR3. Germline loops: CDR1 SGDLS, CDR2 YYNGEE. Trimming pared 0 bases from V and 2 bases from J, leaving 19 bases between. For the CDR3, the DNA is TGTGCCAGCAGCGTAGCCCCCCGGGGCAGGGGGGACACAGATACGCAGTATTTT. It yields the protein CASSVAPRGRGDTDTQYF.

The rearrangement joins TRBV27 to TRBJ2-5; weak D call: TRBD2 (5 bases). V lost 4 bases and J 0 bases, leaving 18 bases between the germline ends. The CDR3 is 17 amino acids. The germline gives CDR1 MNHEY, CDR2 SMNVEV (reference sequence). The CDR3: CASSSMGLGADQETQYF. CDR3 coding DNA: TGTGCCAGCAGTTCCATGGGCCTAGGAGCGGACCAAGAGACCCAGTACTTC.

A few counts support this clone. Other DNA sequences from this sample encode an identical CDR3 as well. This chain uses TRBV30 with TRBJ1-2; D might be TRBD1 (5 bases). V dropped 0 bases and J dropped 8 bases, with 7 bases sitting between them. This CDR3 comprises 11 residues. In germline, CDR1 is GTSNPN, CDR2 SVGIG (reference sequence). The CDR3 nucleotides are TGTGCCTGGAGTGTGGGGGTAGGCTACACCTTC. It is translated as CAWSVGVGYTF.